A single sample is the source of the 12 T cell receptor beta chains below, sequenced in a study of blood T cell repertoires in COVID-19. This table comes from immunoSEQ multiplex PCR, and its TCRdb copy is limited to in-frame clones, with some not included. The sample has some 180,000 clones, approximately 80% seen once. The specimen sequenced was peripheral blood. The source is a woman aged 40 to 55 with COVID-19, enrolled during active disease.

The rearrangement uses TRBV7-2 and TRBJ1-6; tentatively, D is TRBD1 (5 bases). In germline, CDR1 is SGHTA, CDR2 FQGNSA. Trimming left V 4 bases short and J 7 bases short, with 14 bases between. There are 15 residues in the CDR3. The CDR3, as DNA: TGTGCCAGCAGCTCGGTGGGGCAGCCGAATTCACCCCTCCACTTT. It yields the protein CASSSVGQPNSPLHF.

The chain combines TRBV9 with TRBJ2-3; D remains unclear. Germline V gene sequence: CDR1 SGDLS, CDR2 YYNGEE. V was trimmed by 1 base and J by 0 bases, leaving 12 bases between them. CDR3 length equals 16 residues. The CDR3 nucleotides read TGTGCCAGCAGCGTATATGCGGCTTCTAGCACAGATACGCAGTATTTT. As protein: CASSVYAASSTDTQYF.

This clone occurred once. This chain uses TRBV19 with TRBJ2-1, with 9 bases fitting TRBD2. The germline V gene has CDR1 LNHDA and CDR2 SQIVND (reference sequence). J gave up 0 bases and V 5 bases, and 14 bases lay outside the gene matches. The CDR3 has 19 residues. Here the CDR3 DNA reads TGTGCCAGTAGTTCCCGGGGTAGCGGGAGTCCGAGCTCCTACAATGAGCAGTTCTTC. It specifies CASSSRGSGSPSSYNEQFF. Complete variable domain (other parts from reference TRBV19 and TRBJ2-1): DGGITQSPKYLFRKEGQNVTLSCEQNLNHDAMYWYRQDPGQGLRLIYYSQIVNDFQKGDIAEGYSVSREKKESFPLTVTSAQKNPTAFYLCASSSRGSGSPSSYNEQFFGPGTRLTVL.

This sequence joins TRBV6-5 and TRBJ1-1, with a weak D call TRBD1 (6 bases). CDR3 length: 16 residues. The ends were cut back, 0 bases at V and 0 bases at J, with 11 bases in the middle. Germline CDR1 MNHEY, CDR2 SVGAGI. CDR3 sequence: CASSYSLGAMNTEAFF. DNA of the CDR3: TGTGCCAGCAGTTACTCGCTGGGGGCGATGAACACTGAAGCTTTCTTT.

This chain links TRBV2 with TRBJ1-2; D remains unclear. V lost 7 bases and J 5 bases, leaving 14 bases between the germline ends. Germline CDR1 is SNHLY and CDR2 is FYNNEI. This CDR3 is built from 13 residues. CDR3 in amino acids: CASNREIPYGYTF. Here the CDR3 DNA reads TGTGCCAGCAACCGGGAGATACCGTATGGCTACACCTTC.

CDR3 nucleotides: TGTGCCAGCAGCCCCCTAGCGTCGAGCACCGGGGAGCTGTTTTTT. This codes for CASSPLASSTGELFF. This sequence joins TRBV7-2 and TRBJ2-2; a possible D gene is TRBD2 (6 bases). The CDR3 loop spans 15 amino acids. The germline V gene encodes CDR1 SGHTA and CDR2 FQGNSA. V shed 5 bases and J shed 4 bases, with 14 bases lying between them.

This chain uses TRBV3-1 (or the pseudogene TRBV3-2) with TRBJ2-2; D might be TRBD1 (6 bases). CDR3 length: 14 residues. The V gene lost 2 bases and the J gene lost 4 bases, with 8 bases spanning the gap. Per the germline V gene, CDR1 is LGHDT and CDR2 is YNNKEL (reference sequence). This CDR3 reads CASSQQQGTGELFF. CDR3 DNA sequence: TGTGCCAGCAGCCAACAACAGGGCACCGGGGAGCTGTTTTTT.

In its sample, this clone was seen a few times. V is TRBV5-1 and J is TRBJ2-7; D not certain. The CDR3 runs to 16 residues. The germline V and J ends were trimmed by 3 bases and 4 bases, with 20 bases remaining between them. Germline CDR1 is SGHRS and CDR2 is YFSETQ. Written as DNA, the CDR3 is TGCGCCAGCAGCTCTGACCCCACGGTGGCGGTATACGAGCAGTACTTC. Translated: CASSSDPTVAVYEQYF.

This clone came up a few times. The chain links TRBV29-1 to TRBJ2-1; possible D gene TRBD2, 6 bases. Germline V gene data show CDR1 as SQVTM and CDR2 as ANQGSEA. The CDR3 is 15 residues long. Trimming left V 4 bases short and J 5 bases short, with 18 bases between. The DNA of the CDR3 is TGCAGCGTTGCCCGGATGGGCGGGGATAACAATGAGCAGTTCTTC. As protein: CSVARMGGDNNEQFF.

The V call is TRBV21-1, the J call TRBJ2-7; the D segment call TRBD2 is taken from the table without a DNA check. TRBV21-1 is labeled a pseudogene. The CDR3 has 14 residues. The CDR3 DNA sequence: TGTGCCAGCAGCAAAGTAAGAGGGCCCTACGAGCAGTACTTC. This gives the protein CASSKVRGPYEQYF.

The genes are TRBV7-3 and TRBJ1-5; D is uncertain. Per germline, CDR1 SGHTA and CDR2 FQGTGA. The CDR3 sequence is 15 residues long. With 2 bases removed from V and 0 bases from J, the gap between germline ends came to 8 bases. The CDR3 region is CASSLSGNSNQPQHF. CDR3 DNA sequence: TGTGCCAGCAGCTTATCGGGGAATAGCAATCAGCCCCAGCATTTT.

As regards this clone: Different DNA sequences within this sample yield the same CDR3. The chain is built from TRBV6-5 and TRBJ1-2; 11 bases map to TRBD1. V lost 6 bases to trimming and J lost 5 bases; unmatched junction nucleotides: 5. Looked up from germline, CDR1 is MNHEY and CDR2 is SVGAGI. CDR3 size: 14 residues. The CDR3 DNA is TGTGCCAGCAGCCCCGGGACAGGGGGGTATGGCTACACCTTC. Its translation is CASSPGTGGYGYTF.